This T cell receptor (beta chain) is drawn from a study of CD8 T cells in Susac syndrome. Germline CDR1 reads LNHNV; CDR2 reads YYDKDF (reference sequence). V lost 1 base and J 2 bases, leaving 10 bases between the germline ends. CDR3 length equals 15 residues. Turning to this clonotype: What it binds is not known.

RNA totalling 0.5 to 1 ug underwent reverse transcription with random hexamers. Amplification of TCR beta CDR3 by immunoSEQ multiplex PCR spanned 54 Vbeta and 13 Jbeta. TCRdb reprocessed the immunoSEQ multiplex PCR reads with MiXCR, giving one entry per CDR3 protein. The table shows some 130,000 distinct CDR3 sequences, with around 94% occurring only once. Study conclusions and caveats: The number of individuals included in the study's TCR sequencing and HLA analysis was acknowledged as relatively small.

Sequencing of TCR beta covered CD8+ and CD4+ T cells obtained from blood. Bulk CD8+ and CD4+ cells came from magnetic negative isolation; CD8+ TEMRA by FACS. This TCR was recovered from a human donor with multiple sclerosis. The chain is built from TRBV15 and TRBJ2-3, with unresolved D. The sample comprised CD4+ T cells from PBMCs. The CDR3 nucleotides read TGTGCCACCAGCAGAGGTCAGGCCAACACAGATACGCAGTATTTT. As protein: CATSRGQANTDTQYF.